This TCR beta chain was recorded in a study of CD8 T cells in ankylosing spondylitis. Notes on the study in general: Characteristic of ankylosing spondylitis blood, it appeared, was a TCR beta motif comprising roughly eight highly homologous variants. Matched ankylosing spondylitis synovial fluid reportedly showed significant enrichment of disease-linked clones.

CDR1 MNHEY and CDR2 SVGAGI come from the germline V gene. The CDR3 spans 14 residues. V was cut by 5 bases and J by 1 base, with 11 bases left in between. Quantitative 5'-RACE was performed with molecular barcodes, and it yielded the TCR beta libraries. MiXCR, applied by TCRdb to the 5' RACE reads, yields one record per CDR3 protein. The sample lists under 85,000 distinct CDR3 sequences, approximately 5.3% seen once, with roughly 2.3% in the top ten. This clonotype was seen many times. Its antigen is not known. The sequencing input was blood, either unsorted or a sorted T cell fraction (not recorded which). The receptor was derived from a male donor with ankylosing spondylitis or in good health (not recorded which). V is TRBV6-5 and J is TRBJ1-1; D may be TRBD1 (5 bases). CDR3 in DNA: TGTGCCAGCAGTCTACAAGGGGCGAACACTGAAGCTTTCTTT. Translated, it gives CASSLQGANTEAFF.